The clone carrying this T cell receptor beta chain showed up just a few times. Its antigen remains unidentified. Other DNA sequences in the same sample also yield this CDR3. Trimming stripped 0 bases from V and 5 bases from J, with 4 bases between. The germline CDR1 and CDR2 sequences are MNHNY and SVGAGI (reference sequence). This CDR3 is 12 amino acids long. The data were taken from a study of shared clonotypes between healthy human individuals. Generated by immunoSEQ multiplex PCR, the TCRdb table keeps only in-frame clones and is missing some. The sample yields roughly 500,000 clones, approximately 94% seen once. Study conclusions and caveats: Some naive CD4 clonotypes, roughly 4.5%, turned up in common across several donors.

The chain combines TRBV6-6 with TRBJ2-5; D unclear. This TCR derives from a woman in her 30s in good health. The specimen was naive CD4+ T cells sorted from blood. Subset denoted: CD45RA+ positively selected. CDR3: CASSYSGETQYF. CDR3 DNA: TGTGCCAGCAGTTACTCGGGGGAGACCCAGTACTTC.